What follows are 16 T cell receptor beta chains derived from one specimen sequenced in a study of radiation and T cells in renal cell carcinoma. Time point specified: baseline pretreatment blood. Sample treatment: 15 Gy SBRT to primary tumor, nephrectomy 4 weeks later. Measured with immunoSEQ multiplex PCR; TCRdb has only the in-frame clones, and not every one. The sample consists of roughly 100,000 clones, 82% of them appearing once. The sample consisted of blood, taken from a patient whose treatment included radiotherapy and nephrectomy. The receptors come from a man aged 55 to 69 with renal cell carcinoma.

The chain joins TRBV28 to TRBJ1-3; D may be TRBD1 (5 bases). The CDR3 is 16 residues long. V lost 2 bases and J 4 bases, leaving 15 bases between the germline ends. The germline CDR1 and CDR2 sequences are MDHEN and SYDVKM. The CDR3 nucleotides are TGTGCCAGCAGTTTAACAGTCGGAGGGGCCGGAAACACCATATATTTT. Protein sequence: CASSLTVGGAGNTIYF. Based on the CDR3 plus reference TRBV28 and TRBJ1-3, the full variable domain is DVKVTQSSRYLVKRTGEKVFLECVQDMDHENMFWYRQDPGLGLRLIYFSYDVKMKEKGDIPEGYSVSREKKERFSLILESASTNQTSMYLCASSLTVGGAGNTIYFGEGSWLTVV.

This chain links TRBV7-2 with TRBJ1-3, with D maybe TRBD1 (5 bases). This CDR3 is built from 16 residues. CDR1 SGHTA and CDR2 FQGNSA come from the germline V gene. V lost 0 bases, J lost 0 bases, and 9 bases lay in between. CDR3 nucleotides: TGTGCCAGCAGCTTAGCAGGCGGGGGCTCTGGAAACACCATATATTTT. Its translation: CASSLAGGGSGNTIYF. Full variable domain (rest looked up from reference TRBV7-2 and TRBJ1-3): GAGVSQSPSNKVTEKGKDVELRCDPISGHTALYWYRQSLGQGLEFLIYFQGNSAPDKSGLPSDRFSAERTGGSVSTLTIQRTQQEDSAVYLCASSLAGGGSGNTIYFGEGSWLTVV.

CDR3 sequence: CASSPTTPFSGANVLTF. The CDR3 nucleotides read TGCGCCAGCAGCCCTACGACACCCTTCTCGGGGGCCAACGTCCTGACTTTC. The chain links TRBV5-1 to TRBJ2-6; D remains unclear. V was cut by 4 bases and J by 4 bases, with 18 bases left in between. Germline CDR1 reads SGHRS; CDR2 reads YFSETQ. This CDR3 spans 17 amino acids.

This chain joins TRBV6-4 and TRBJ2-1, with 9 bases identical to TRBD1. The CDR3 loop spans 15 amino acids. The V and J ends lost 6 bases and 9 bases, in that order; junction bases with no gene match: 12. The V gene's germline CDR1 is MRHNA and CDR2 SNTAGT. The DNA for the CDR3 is TGTGCCAGCAGGGATGGACAGGGGCAGGGGAGTGAGCAGTTCTTC. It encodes CASRDGQGQGSEQFF.

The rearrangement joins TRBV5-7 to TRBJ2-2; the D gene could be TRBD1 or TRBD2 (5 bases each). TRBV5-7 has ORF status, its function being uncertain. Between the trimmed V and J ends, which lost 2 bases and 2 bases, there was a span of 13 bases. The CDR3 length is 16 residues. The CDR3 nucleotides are TGTGCCAGCAGCTTTTCGGGACGGAAAAACACCGGGGAGCTGTTTTTT. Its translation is CASSFSGRKNTGELFF.

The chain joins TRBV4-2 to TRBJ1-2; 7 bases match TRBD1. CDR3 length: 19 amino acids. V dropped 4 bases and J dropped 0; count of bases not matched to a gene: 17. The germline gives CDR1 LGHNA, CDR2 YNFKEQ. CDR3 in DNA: TGTGCCAGCAGCCCCGCGGCGCGGACAGGAGAGGAACCTAACTATGGCTACACCTTC. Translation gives CASSPAARTGEEPNYGYTF.

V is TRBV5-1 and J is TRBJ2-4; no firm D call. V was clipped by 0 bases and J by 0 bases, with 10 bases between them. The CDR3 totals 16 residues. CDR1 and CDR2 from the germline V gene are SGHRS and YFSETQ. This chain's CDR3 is CASSLEVDIAKNIQYF. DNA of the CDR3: TGCGCCAGCAGCTTGGAGGTTGATATAGCCAAAAACATTCAGTACTTC.

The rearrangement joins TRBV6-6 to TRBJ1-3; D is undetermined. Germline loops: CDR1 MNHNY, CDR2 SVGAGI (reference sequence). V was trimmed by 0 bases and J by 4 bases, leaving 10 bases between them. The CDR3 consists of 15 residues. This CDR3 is CASSYSTRSGNTIYF. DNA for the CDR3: TGTGCCAGCAGTTACTCTACGCGGAGCGGAAACACCATATATTTT.

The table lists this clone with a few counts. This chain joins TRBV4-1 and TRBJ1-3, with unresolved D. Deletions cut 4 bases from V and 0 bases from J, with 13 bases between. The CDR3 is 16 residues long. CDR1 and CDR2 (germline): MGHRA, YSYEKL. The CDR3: CASSRVWAVSGNTIYF. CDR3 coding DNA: TGCGCCAGCAGCCGTGTATGGGCGGTCTCTGGAAACACCATATATTTT.

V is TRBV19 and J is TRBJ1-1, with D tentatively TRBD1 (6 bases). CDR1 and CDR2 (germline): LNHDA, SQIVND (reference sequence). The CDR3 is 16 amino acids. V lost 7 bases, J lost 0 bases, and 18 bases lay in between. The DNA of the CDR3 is TGTGCCAGTAACACCCGGCGGGGGGCCCTGAACACTGAAGCTTTCTTT. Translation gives CASNTRRGALNTEAFF. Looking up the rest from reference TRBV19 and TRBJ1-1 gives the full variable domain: DGGITQSPKYLFRKEGQNVTLSCEQNLNHDAMYWYRQDPGQGLRLIYYSQIVNDFQKGDIAEGYSVSREKKESFPLTVTSAQKNPTAFYLCASNTRRGALNTEAFFGQGTRLTVV.

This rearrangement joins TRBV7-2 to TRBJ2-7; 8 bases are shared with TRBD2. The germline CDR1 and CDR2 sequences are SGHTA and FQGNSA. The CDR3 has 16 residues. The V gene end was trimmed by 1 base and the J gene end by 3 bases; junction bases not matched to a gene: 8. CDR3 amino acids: CASSLGGAGGRYEQYF. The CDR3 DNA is TGTGCCAGCAGCTTAGGAGGGGCGGGAGGACGCTACGAGCAGTACTTC.

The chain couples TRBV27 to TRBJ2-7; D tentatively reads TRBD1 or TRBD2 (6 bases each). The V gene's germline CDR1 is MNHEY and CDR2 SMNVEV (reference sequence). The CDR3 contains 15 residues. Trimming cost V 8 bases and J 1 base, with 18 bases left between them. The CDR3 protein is CASGLRGGSSYEQYF. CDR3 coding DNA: TGTGCCAGCGGGCTCCGAGGGGGGTCATCCTACGAGCAGTACTTC.

Here the CDR3 DNA reads TGTGCCATCAGAGAATCAGGGGCCCTTACTGAAGCTTTCTTT. Its translation is CAIRESGALTEAFF. The chain carries TRBV10-3 and TRBJ1-1; D is possibly TRBD1 (6 bases). Between the trimmed V and J ends, which lost 6 bases and 5 bases, there was a span of 16 bases. CDR1 is ENHRY and CDR2 is SYGVKD in the germline V gene. This CDR3 has 14 residues.

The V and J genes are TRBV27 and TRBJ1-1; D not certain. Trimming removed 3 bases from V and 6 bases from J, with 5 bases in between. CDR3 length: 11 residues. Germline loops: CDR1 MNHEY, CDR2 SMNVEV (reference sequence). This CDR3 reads CASSFRPEAFF. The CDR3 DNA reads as TGTGCCAGCAGTTTCCGACCTGAAGCTTTCTTT.

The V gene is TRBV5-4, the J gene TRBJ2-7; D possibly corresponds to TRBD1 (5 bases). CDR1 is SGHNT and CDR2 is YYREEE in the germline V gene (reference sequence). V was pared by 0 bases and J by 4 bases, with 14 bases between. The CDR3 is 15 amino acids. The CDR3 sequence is CASSLGGGQAYEQYF. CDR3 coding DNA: TGTGCCAGCAGCTTGGGGGGCGGCCAGGCGTACGAGCAGTACTTC.

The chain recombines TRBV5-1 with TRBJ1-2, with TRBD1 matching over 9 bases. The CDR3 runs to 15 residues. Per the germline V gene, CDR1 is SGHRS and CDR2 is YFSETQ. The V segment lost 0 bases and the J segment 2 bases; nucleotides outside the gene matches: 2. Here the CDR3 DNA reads TGCGCCAGCAGCTTGGGACAGGGGGTGAACTATGGCTACACCTTC. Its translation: CASSLGQGVNYGYTF.